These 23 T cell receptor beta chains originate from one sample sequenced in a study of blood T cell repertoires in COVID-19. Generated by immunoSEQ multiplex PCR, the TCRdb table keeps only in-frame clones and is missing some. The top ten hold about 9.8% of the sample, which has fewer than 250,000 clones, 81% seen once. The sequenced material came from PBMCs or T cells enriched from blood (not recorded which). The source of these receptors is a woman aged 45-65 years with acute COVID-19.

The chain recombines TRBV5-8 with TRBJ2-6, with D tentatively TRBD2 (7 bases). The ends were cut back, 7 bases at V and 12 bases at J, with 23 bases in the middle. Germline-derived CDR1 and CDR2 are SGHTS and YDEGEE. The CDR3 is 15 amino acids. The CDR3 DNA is TGTGCCAGCCGAACCTTAGGGGGGGCCCAGGGCGTCCTGACTTTC. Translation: CASRTLGGAQGVLTF.

CDR3 sequence: CASSYTGLGKNIQYF. Here the CDR3 DNA reads TGTGCCAGCAGTTACACGGGATTGGGCAAAAACATTCAGTACTTC. The gene calls are TRBV6-2 or TRBV6-3 and TRBJ2-4, with a possible D match to TRBD2 (5 bases). The germline V and J ends were trimmed by 2 bases and 3 bases, with 11 bases remaining between them. This CDR3 region has 15 residues. Germline CDR1 reads MNHEY; CDR2 reads SVGEGT.

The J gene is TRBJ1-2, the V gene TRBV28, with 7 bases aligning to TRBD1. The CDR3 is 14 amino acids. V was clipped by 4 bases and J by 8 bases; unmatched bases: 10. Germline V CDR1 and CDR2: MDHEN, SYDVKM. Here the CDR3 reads CASSSGRTGGGYTF. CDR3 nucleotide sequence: TGTGCCAGCAGTTCGGGTCGGACAGGCGGCGGCTACACCTTC.

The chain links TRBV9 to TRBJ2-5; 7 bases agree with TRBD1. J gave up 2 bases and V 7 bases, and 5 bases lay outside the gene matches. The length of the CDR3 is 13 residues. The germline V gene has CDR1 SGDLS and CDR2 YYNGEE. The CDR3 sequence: CASGTARQETQYF. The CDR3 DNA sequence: TGTGCCAGCGGGACAGCAAGACAAGAGACCCAGTACTTC. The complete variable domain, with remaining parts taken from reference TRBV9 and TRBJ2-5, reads DSGVTQTPKHLITATGQRVTLRCSPRSGDLSVYWYQQSLDQGLQFLIQYYNGEERAKGNILERFSAQQFPDLHSELNLSSLELGDSALYFCASGTARQETQYFGPGTRLLVL.

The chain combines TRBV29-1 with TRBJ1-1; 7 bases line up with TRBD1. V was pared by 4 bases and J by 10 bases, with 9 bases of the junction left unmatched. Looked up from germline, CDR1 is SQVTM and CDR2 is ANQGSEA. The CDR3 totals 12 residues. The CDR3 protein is CSVAFSRTGAFF. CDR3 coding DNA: TGCAGCGTTGCGTTCTCCAGGACAGGAGCTTTCTTT.

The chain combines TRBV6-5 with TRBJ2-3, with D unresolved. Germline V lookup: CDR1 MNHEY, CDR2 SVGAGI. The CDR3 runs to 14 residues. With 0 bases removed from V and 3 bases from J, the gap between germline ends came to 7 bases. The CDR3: CASSYSPGTDTQYF. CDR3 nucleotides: TGTGCCAGCAGTTACTCGCCGGGTACAGATACGCAGTATTTT.

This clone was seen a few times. CDR3 sequence: CASSLRTGSSYEQYF. CDR3 DNA sequence: TGTGCCAGCAGTTTGCGGACAGGGAGCTCCTACGAGCAGTACTTC. The genes are TRBV28 and TRBJ2-7; 8 positions match TRBD1. Germline-derived CDR1 and CDR2 are MDHEN and SYDVKM. With 3 bases clipped from V and 0 bases from J, the junction kept 4 bases outside the gene matches. CDR3 length: 15 residues.

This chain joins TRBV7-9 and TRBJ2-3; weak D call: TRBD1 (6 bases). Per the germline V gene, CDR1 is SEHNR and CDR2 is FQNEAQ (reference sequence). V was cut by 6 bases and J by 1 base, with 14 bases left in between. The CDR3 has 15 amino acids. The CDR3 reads CASRSVGARTDTQYF. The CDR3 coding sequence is TGTGCCAGCAGGTCGGTGGGGGCCCGCACAGATACGCAGTATTTT.

Written as DNA, the CDR3 is TGTGCCAGCAGCTTAATGGGACAGGTTAATGAAAAACTGTTTTTT. It yields the protein CASSLMGQVNEKLFF. This chain links TRBV7-9 with TRBJ1-4; 8 nucleotides line up with TRBD1. The V segment lost 2 bases and the J segment 4 bases; nucleotides outside the gene matches: 3. The CDR3 totals 15 residues. The germline gives CDR1 SEHNR, CDR2 FQNEAQ (reference sequence).

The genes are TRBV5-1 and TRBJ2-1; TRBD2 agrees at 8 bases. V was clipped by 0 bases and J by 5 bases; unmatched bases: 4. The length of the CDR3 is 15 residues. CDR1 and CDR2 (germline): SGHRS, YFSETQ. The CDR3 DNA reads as TGCGCCAGCAGCTTGGACACTAGCGGTAACAATGAGCAGTTCTTC. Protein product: CASSLDTSGNNEQFF.

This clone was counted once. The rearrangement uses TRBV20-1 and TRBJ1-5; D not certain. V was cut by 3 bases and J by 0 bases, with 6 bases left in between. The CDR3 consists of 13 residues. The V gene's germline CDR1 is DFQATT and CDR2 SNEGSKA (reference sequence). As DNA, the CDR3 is TGCAGTGCTAGTCTCGGTAGCAATCAGCCCCAGCATTTT. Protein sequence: CSASLGSNQPQHF.

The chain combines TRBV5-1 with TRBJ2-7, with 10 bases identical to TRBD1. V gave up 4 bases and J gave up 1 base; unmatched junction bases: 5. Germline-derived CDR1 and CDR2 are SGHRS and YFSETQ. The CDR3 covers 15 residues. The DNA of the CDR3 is TGCGCCAGCAGCCCCTGGGGACAGGGGTCCTACGAGCAGTACTTC. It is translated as CASSPWGQGSYEQYF.

CDR3 sequence (DNA): TGTGCCAGTAGTATAGCTGGACAGGGCACCTATGGCTACACCTTC. Residues: CASSIAGQGTYGYTF. V gene TRBV19 combines with J gene TRBJ1-2; 8 nucleotides line up with TRBD1. V dropped 1 base and J dropped 4; count of bases not matched to a gene: 5. Germline CDR1 reads LNHDA; CDR2 reads SQIVND (reference sequence). The CDR3 consists of 15 residues.

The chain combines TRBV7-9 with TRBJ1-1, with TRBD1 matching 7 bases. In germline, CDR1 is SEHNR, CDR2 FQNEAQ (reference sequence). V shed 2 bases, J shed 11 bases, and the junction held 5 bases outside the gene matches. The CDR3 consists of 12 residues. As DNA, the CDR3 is TGTGCCAGCAGCTTACAACAGGGGCATGCTTTCTTT. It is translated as CASSLQQGHAFF.

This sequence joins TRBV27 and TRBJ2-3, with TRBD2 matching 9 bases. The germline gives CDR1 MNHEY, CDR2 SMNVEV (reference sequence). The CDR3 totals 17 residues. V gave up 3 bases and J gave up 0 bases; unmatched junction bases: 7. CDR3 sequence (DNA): TGTGCCAGCAGTTTGGGGCGGGGGGGCCTTAGCACAGATACGCAGTATTTT. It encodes CASSLGRGGLSTDTQYF.

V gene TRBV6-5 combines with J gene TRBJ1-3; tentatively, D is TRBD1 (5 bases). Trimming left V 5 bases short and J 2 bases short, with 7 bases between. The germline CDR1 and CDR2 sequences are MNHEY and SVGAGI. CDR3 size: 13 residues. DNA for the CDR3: TGTGCCAGCAGTCGGGGGGCTGGAAACACCATATATTTT. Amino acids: CASSRGAGNTIYF.

The CDR3 here is CASSPSQGAWEKLFF. The CDR3 region has the DNA TGTGCCAGCAGCCCCTCACAGGGGGCGTGGGAAAAACTGTTTTTT. This chain connects TRBV3-1 (or the pseudogene TRBV3-2) to TRBJ1-4; TRBD1 aligns across 9 bases. The germline V gene has CDR1 LGHDT and CDR2 YNNKEL (reference sequence). V trimming: 4 bases; J trimming: 8 bases; junction bases outside the gene matches: 8. There are 15 residues in the CDR3.

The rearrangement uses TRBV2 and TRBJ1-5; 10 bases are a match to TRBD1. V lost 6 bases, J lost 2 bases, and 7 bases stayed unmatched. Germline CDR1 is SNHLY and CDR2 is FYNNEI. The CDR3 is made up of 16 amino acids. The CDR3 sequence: CASSGGGQGGNQPQHF. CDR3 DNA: TGTGCCAGCAGCGGGGGCGGACAGGGGGGCAATCAGCCCCAGCATTTT.

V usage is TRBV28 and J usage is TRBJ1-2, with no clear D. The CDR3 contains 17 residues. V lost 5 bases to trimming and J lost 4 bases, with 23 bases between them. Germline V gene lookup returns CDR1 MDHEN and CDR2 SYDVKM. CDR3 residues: CASSPVGDPKSFYGYTF. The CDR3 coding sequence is TGTGCCAGCAGTCCCGTCGGAGACCCGAAGTCATTCTATGGCTACACCTTC.

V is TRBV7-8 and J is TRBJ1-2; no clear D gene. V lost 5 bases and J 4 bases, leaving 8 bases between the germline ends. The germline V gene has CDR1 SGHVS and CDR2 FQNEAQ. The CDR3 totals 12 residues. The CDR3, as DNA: TGTGCCAGCAGCCTTGCGCGCTATGGCTACACCTTC. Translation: CASSLARYGYTF. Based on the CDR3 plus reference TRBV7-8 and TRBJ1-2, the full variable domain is GAGVSQSPRYKVAKRGQDVALRCDPISGHVSLFWYQQALGQGPEFLTYFQNEAQLDKSGLPSDRFFAERPEGSVSTLKIQRTQQEDSAVYLCASSLARYGYTFGSGTRLTVV.

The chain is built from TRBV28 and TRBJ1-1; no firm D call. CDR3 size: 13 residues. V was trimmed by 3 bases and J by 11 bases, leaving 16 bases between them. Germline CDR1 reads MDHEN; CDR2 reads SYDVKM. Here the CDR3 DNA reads TGTGCCAGCAGTTTTCCCTCTCAGACTACGGCTTTCTTT. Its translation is CASSFPSQTTAFF.

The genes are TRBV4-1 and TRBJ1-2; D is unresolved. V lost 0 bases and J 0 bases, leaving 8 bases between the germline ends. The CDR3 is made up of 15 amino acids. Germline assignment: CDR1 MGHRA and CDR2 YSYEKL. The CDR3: CASSQEGLTNYGYTF. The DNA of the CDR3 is TGCGCCAGCAGCCAAGAAGGACTGACTAACTATGGCTACACCTTC.

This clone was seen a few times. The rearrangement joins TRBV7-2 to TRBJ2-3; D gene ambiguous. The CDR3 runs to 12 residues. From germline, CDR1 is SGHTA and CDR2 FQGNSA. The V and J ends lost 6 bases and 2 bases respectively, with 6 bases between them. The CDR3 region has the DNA TGTGCCAGCAGTCCCAACACAGATACGCAGTATTTT. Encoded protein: CASSPNTDTQYF.